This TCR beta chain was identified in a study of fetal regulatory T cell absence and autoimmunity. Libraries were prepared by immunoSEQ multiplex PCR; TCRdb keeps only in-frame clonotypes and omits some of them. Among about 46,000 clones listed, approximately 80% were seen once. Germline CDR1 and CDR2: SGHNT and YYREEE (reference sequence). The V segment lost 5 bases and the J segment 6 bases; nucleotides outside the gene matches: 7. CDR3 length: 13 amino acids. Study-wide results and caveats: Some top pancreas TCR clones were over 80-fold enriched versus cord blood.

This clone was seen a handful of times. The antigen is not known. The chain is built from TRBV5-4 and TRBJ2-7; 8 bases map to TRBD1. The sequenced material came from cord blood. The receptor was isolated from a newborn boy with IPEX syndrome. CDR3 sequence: CASRYGQGGEQYF. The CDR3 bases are TGTGCCAGCAGGTACGGACAGGGAGGCGAGCAGTACTTC.